The 18 T cell receptor beta chains in this list originate from one sample, sequenced in a study of cytomegalovirus exposure and HLA in healthy donors. 60 Vbeta and 13 Jbeta primers were used in PCR. Profiling relied on immunoSEQ multiplex PCR, and the TCRdb table lists in-frame clones only, not all of them. The sample consists of some 160,000 clones, roughly 79% of them appearing once. Material for sequencing was PBMCs. All receptors come from a man between 40 and 49 years old in good health and CMV-seronegative.

The chain employs TRBV7-2 and TRBJ2-3; 9 bases are shared with TRBD2. CDR3 length: 15 amino acids. The germline gives CDR1 SGHTA, CDR2 FQGNSA. V lost 0 bases to trimming and J lost 6 bases; unmatched junction nucleotides: 4. CDR3 coding DNA: TGTGCCAGCAGCTTAGCATCCAGCGGGAGGGATACGCAGTATTTT. Amino acid sequence: CASSLASSGRDTQYF.

This clone was picked up a small number of times. This chain links TRBV30 with TRBJ2-3; tentatively, D is TRBD1 (6 bases). This CDR3 region has 12 residues. Deletions cut 3 bases from V and 6 bases from J, with 10 bases between. Per the germline V gene, CDR1 is GTSNPN and CDR2 is SVGIG (reference sequence). Here the CDR3 DNA reads TGTGCCTGGAGCAGGGGTGGTGATACGCAGTATTTT. Translation gives CAWSRGGDTQYF. Drawing the rest from reference TRBV30 and TRBJ2-3, the complete variable domain is SQTIHQWPATLVQPVGSPLSLECTVEGTSNPNLYWYRQAAGRGLQLLFYSVGIGQISSEVPQNLSASRPQDRQFILSSKKLLLSDSGFYLCAWSRGGDTQYFGPGTRLTVL.

This clone was seen only a few times. The V call is TRBV2, the J call TRBJ1-5; D remains ambiguous. Germline lookup yields CDR1 SNHLY and CDR2 FYNNEI. The CDR3 is 16 amino acids. With 6 bases removed from V and 4 bases from J, the gap between germline ends came to 19 bases. The CDR3 is CASRGRDLVRNQPQHF. CDR3 bases: TGTGCCAGCAGAGGAAGAGACTTGGTTAGGAATCAGCCCCAGCATTTT.

The chain is built from TRBV15 and TRBJ2-7; 7 nucleotides match TRBD2. Trimming took 0 bases from V and 2 from J; bases not matched to a gene: 4. The CDR3 is 15 residues long. Germline CDR1 reads LNHNV; CDR2 reads YYDKDF (reference sequence). CDR3 region: CATSRDEGLPYEQYF. In nucleotides, the CDR3 is TGTGCCACCAGCAGAGATGAGGGACTACCCTACGAGCAGTACTTC.

V gene TRBV4-1 combines with J gene TRBJ1-1; a possible D gene is TRBD1 (5 bases). This CDR3 is built from 15 residues. V was trimmed by 3 bases and J by 3 bases, leaving 14 bases between them. The V gene's germline CDR1 is MGHRA and CDR2 YSYEKL. The CDR3: CASSQVWGGYTEAFF. CDR3 DNA sequence: TGCGCCAGCAGCCAGGTGTGGGGGGGATACACTGAAGCTTTCTTT.

The chain combines TRBV5-6 with TRBJ1-1; the D is unclear. This CDR3 comprises 13 residues. Germline V gene data show CDR1 as SGHDT and CDR2 as YYEEEE. Trimming stripped 5 bases from V and 1 base from J, with 9 bases between. CDR3 bases: TGTGCCAGCAGGGGCCAGAGGAACACTGAAGCTTTCTTT. This translates into CASRGQRNTEAFF.

The V gene is TRBV4-2, the J gene TRBJ2-2; D might be TRBD1 (6 bases). Germline V gene sequence: CDR1 LGHNA, CDR2 YNFKEQ. Trimming shortened V by 6 bases and J by 7 bases, and 18 bases separated the two germline ends. The CDR3 has 15 amino acids. As DNA, the CDR3 is TGTGCCAGCAGGGGGGCGTCCAGGGGTAGCGGGGAGCTGTTTTTT. It codes for CASRGASRGSGELFF.

This clone was seen a few times. The gene calls are TRBV2 and TRBJ1-2, with D unclear. V was shortened by 4 bases and J by 1 base, with 7 bases between the two germline ends. Germline V gene data show CDR1 as SNHLY and CDR2 as FYNNEI. The CDR3 sequence is 13 residues long. The CDR3 loop is CASSGPFNYGYTF. In DNA form, the CDR3 reads TGTGCCAGCAGTGGGCCGTTTAACTATGGCTACACCTTC. The full variable domain, with the rest looked up from reference TRBV2 and TRBJ1-2, is EPEVTQTPSHQVTQMGQEVILRCVPISNHLYFYWYRQILGQKVEFLVSFYNNEISEKSEIFDDQFSVERPDGSNFTLKIRSTKLEDSAMYFCASSGPFNYGYTFGSGTRLTVV.

The sample holds a few counts of this clone. The gene calls are TRBV30 and TRBJ2-7; 9 nucleotides line up with TRBD2. This CDR3 contains 15 residues. Trimming took 0 bases from V and 5 from J; bases not matched to a gene: 8. Per the germline V gene, CDR1 is GTSNPN and CDR2 is SVGIG (reference sequence). The DNA of the CDR3 is TGTGCCTGGAGTGTGTGGTTAGCGGGAGATAACGAGCAGTACTTC. Amino acid sequence: CAWSVWLAGDNEQYF.

This clone was seen a few times. V gene TRBV7-3 combines with J gene TRBJ2-2; 7 bases are shared with TRBD2. The germline gives CDR1 SGHTA, CDR2 FQGTGA. The CDR3 extends over 15 amino acids. V lost 8 bases and J lost 2; bases outside the gene matches: 8. This chain's CDR3 is CASGLAGPNTGELFF. DNA of the CDR3: TGTGCCAGCGGATTAGCGGGTCCTAACACCGGGGAGCTGTTTTTT.

This clone was detected only once. The chain is built from TRBV19 and TRBJ1-4; D might be TRBD1 (5 bases). Trimming left V 5 bases short and J 5 bases short, with 18 bases between. Germline V CDR1 and CDR2: LNHDA, SQIVND (reference sequence). The CDR3 is made up of 16 amino acids. CDR3 bases: TGTGCCAGTAGTCCCCACGGAGGGGCAATCAATGAAAAACTGTTTTTT. This codes for CASSPHGGAINEKLFF.

The J gene is TRBJ2-6, the V gene TRBV6-5, with 8 bases that match TRBD2. The trim removed 6 bases at V and 1 base at J, leaving 2 bases unmatched. Looked up from germline, CDR1 is MNHEY and CDR2 is SVGAGI. The CDR3 has 15 amino acids. Written as DNA, the CDR3 is TGTGCCAGCAGCCGACTAGCGTCTGGGGCCAACGTCCTGACTTTC. Translating it yields CASSRLASGANVLTF.

The CDR3 DNA is TGTGCCAGCTCACCACTTGCGGGAGGCTGGTACGAGCAGTACGTC. Translation: CASSPLAGGWYEQYV. The rearrangement uses TRBV18 and TRBJ2-7; 8 nucleotides align to TRBD2. Germline assignment: CDR1 KGHSH and CDR2 LQKENI. The V gene end was trimmed by 1 base and the J gene end by 4 bases; junction bases not matched to a gene: 6. The CDR3 is made up of 15 amino acids.

The chain recombines TRBV28 with TRBJ2-1; 11 bases agree with TRBD2. Germline loops: CDR1 MDHEN, CDR2 SYDVKM. Trimming removed 7 bases from V and 6 bases from J; junction bases left unmatched: 8. The CDR3 runs to 15 residues. The CDR3 DNA follows: TGTGCCAGCAAGGATCCGGGACTAGCGGTCAATGAGCAGTTCTTC. This encodes CASKDPGLAVNEQFF. Looking up the rest from reference TRBV28 and TRBJ2-1 gives the full variable domain: DVKVTQSSRYLVKRTGEKVFLECVQDMDHENMFWYRQDPGLGLRLIYFSYDVKMKEKGDIPEGYSVSREKKERFSLILESASTNQTSMYLCASKDPGLAVNEQFFGPGTRLTVL.

This chain connects TRBV2 to TRBJ2-5, with D maybe TRBD2 (5 bases). V was pared by 7 bases and J by 0 bases, with 18 bases between. The CDR3 covers 16 residues. Germline V CDR1 and CDR2: SNHLY, FYNNEI. The CDR3 DNA is TGTGCCAGCAAAAGAATGGCAGCGGTCTACCAAGAGACCCAGTACTTC. Its translation: CASKRMAAVYQETQYF.

On this clone itself: At the DNA level, this CDR3 is encoded by other sequences in the same sample as well. The chain carries TRBV5-4 and TRBJ1-2; a weak D match, TRBD1 (5 bases). The CDR3 loop spans 15 amino acids. V was shortened by 4 bases and J by 4 bases, with 17 bases between the two germline ends. CDR1 SGHNT and CDR2 YYREEE come from the germline V gene (reference sequence). The CDR3 DNA follows: TGTGCCAGCAGCCGGTGGGGGGAGACTACCTATGGCTACACCTTC. Translating it yields CASSRWGETTYGYTF.

Written as DNA, the CDR3 is TGTGCCAGCAGTTCGCTGCCGGGACAGTTCTTC. It yields the protein CASSSLPGQFF. This chain joins TRBV28 and TRBJ2-1; possibly TRBD2 for D (5 bases). V was shortened by 4 bases and J by 13 bases, with 11 bases between the two germline ends. There are 11 residues in the CDR3. Germline CDR1 MDHEN, CDR2 SYDVKM.

This clone is a singleton in its sample. The chain uses TRBV28 and TRBJ2-1, with TRBD2 identical over 12 bases. J lost 7 bases, V lost 6 bases, and 7 bases had no gene match. Germline-derived CDR1 and CDR2 are MDHEN and SYDVKM. The CDR3 is 15 amino acids. This CDR3 reads CASRAGLAGSNEQFF. The CDR3, as DNA: TGTGCCAGCAGGGCGGGACTAGCGGGCTCAAATGAGCAGTTCTTC.